This T cell receptor beta chain is drawn from a study of blood T cell repertoires in COVID-19. Study summary: Acute and convalescent COVID-19 samples came from the United States, Italy and Spain.

The table came from immunoSEQ multiplex PCR; TCRdb's copy has only in-frame clones and leaves some out. The table includes over 200,000 clones, 86% detected once. Participant ages covered roughly 18 to 89 years across 20 to 25 US areas. CDR3 length: 12 residues. Germline loops: CDR1 SGDLS, CDR2 YYNGEE. Trimming removed 6 bases from V and 4 bases from J, with 9 bases in between. This TCR came from a woman aged 50 to 60 in a cohort exposed to, infected with or recovered from COVID-19 (not recorded which). Sequencing used PBMCs or T cells enriched from blood (not recorded which). J is TRBJ2-3 and V is TRBV9, with D perhaps matching TRBD2 (6 bases). The CDR3 reads CASTEGPDTQYF. The CDR3 DNA reads TGTGCCAGCACGGAGGGACCAGATACGCAGTATTTT. Filled out from reference TRBV9 and TRBJ2-3, the complete variable domain reads DSGVTQTPKHLITATGQRVTLRCSPRSGDLSVYWYQQSLDQGLQFLIQYYNGEERAKGNILERFSAQQFPDLHSELNLSSLELGDSALYFCASTEGPDTQYFGPGTRLTVL.